This T cell receptor (beta chain) was sequenced in a study of blood T cell repertoires in COVID-19. Study context: Specimens from acute and convalescent COVID-19 originated in the United States, Italy and Spain. The analysed material was cDNA or gDNA that came from T cells, B-cell-depleted T cells, or PBMCs.

The CDR3 contains 18 residues. As originally analysed: Reference gene primer amplification yielded estimated nucleated cell counts. Produced via immunoSEQ multiplex PCR; TCRdb's table is partial and in-frame only. That table supplies the V and J calls and clone size; D and trimming were determined from the DNA. The table includes about 210,000 clones, about 86% detected once. The sample was peripheral blood. The clonotype originates from a young man with active or convalescent COVID-19. The chain employs TRBV21-1 and TRBJ1-1; TRBD1, as called in the table, went unchecked against the DNA. TRBV21-1 is reported as a pseudogene. CDR3 nucleotides: TGTGCCAGCAGCGCCCAAACAGGGGGCGGGGGGATGAACACTGAAGCTTTCTTT. Residues: CASSAQTGGGGMNTEAFF.